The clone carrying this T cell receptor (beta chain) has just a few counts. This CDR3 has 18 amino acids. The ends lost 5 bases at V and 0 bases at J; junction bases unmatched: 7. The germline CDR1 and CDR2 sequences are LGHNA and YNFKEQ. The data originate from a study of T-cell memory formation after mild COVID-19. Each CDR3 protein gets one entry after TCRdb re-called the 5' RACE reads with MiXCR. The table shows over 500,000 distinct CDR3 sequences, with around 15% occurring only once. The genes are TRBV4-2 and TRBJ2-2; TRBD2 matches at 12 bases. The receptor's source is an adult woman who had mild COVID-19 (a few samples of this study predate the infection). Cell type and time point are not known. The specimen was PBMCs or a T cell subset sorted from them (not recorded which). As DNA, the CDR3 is TGTGCCAGCAGCAAGTTGGGACTAGCGGGCTCGAACACCGGGGAGCTGTTTTTT. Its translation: CASSKLGLAGSNTGELFF.